The table lists the clone carrying this TCR beta chain with a few counts. V was pared by 0 bases and J by 9 bases, with 17 bases between. Germline loops: CDR1 SQVTM, CDR2 ANQGSEA. The CDR3 covers 14 residues. TCRdb independently ran MiXCR on the 5' RACE reads; one entry per CDR3 protein. The sample has roughly 39,000 distinct CDR3 sequences, approximately 17% seen once. The rearrangement uses TRBV29-1 and TRBJ1-1; the D gene is possibly TRBD1 (6 bases). Material for sequencing was naive CD4+ T cells sorted from a lymph node. As to subset: naive CD4+ T cells, CD4+CD45RA+CD25-. This receptor was taken from a female donor with breast cancer. The CDR3 loop is CSVEERRGFPQAFF. The CDR3 DNA sequence: TGCAGCGTTGAAGAACGAAGGGGGTTCCCTCAAGCTTTCTTT.